This T cell receptor (beta chain) stems from a study of blood T cell repertoires in COVID-19. About the study: Sources were T cells, B-cell-depleted T cells, or PBMCs; the material itself was cDNA or gDNA.

Profiled with immunoSEQ multiplex PCR; TCRdb holds only in-frame clones, not every one. The data contain around 340,000 clones, approximately 89% of them singletons. CDR1 is SGHRS and CDR2 is YFSETQ in the germline V gene. V was cut by 0 bases and J by 2 bases, with 12 bases left in between. The CDR3 runs 16 residues. Recruited during active infection, patients (from Seattle) were subsequently followed longitudinally. This chain connects TRBV5-1 to TRBJ1-5, with D possibly being TRBD1 (6 bases). The clonotype comes from an older woman with COVID-19, enrolled during active disease. The material sequenced was peripheral blood. The CDR3: CASSLDGRGGNQPQHF. In DNA form, the CDR3 reads TGCGCCAGCAGCTTGGATGGCAGGGGTGGCAATCAGCCCCAGCATTTT.